These 6 T cell receptor beta chains share one sample of origin, sequenced in a study of Ad26.COV2.S vaccination and SARS-CoV-2 variants. Treatment reported: roughly 18 received Ad26.COV2.S at low or high dose, single or two shots; 5 received placebo; per-sample allocation not given. Specimens were obtained on day 63 following the first vaccine or placebo injection. The data were produced by immunoSEQ multiplex PCR, yet TCRdb's version contains in-frame clones alone and is incomplete. The table shows around 320,000 clones, with 70% to 90% occurring only once. Source: peripheral blood, taken in a trial of Ad26.COV2.S vaccine versus placebo. These receptors all come from a person between 18 and 60 years old who received the Ad26.COV2.S COVID-19 vaccine or a placebo.

Of note for this clone: At the DNA level, this CDR3 is encoded by other sequences in the same sample as well. The V gene is TRBV11-2, the J gene TRBJ1-5; D uncertain. The V gene's germline CDR1 is SGHAT and CDR2 FQNNGV. Trimming removed 3 bases from V and 2 bases from J, with 5 bases in between. The CDR3 extends over 13 amino acids. This CDR3 is CASSFGGNQPQHF. For the CDR3, the DNA is TGTGCCAGCAGCTTTGGGGGCAATCAGCCCCAGCATTTT.

J is TRBJ2-6 and V is TRBV9; no firm D call. CDR1 and CDR2 (germline): SGDLS, YYNGEE. V gave up 4 bases and J gave up 2 bases, with 13 bases separating them. This CDR3 contains 16 residues. As DNA, the CDR3 is TGTGCCAGCAGCTCCCGCAGTCGGACTGGGGCCAACGTCCTGACTTTC. It is translated as CASSSRSRTGANVLTF.

The chain couples TRBV3-1 (or the pseudogene TRBV3-2) to TRBJ1-2; 7 bases are a match to TRBD1. The CDR3 runs to 14 residues. V gave up 4 bases and J gave up 4 bases; unmatched junction bases: 6. Germline CDR1 reads LGHDT; CDR2 reads YNNKEL (reference sequence). CDR3 protein: CASSPRQGTYGYTF. CDR3 in DNA: TGTGCCAGCAGCCCACGACAGGGTACCTATGGCTACACCTTC.

The chain combines TRBV7-2 with TRBJ2-5; possibly TRBD1 or TRBD2 for D (5 bases each). V lost 4 bases to trimming and J lost 2 bases, with 8 bases between them. The CDR3 extends over 13 amino acids. Germline V gene data show CDR1 as SGHTA and CDR2 as FQGNSA. The CDR3: CASSSGPQETQYF. CDR3 nucleotide sequence: TGTGCCAGCAGCTCGGGACCGCAAGAGACCCAGTACTTC. Looking up the rest from reference TRBV7-2 and TRBJ2-5 gives the full variable domain: GAGVSQSPSNKVTEKGKDVELRCDPISGHTALYWYRQSLGQGLEFLIYFQGNSAPDKSGLPSDRFSAERTGGSVSTLTIQRTQQEDSAVYLCASSSGPQETQYFGPGTRLLVL.

The V and J genes are TRBV5-1 and TRBJ1-3; no clear D. CDR3 length: 16 residues. Per germline, CDR1 SGHRS and CDR2 YFSETQ. The germline V and J ends were trimmed by 0 bases and 2 bases, with 12 bases remaining between them. For the CDR3, the DNA is TGCGCCAGCAGCTTGGGGGCGACCCAACCTGGAAACACCATATATTTT. It specifies CASSLGATQPGNTIYF.

The chain combines TRBV4-1 with TRBJ1-6, with TRBD1 matching over 10 bases. Germline V CDR1 and CDR2: MGHRA, YSYEKL. After removal of 4 bases from V and 7 bases from J, the junction contained 7 bases not matched to a gene. This CDR3 comprises 16 residues. The CDR3 DNA sequence: TGCGCCAGCAGCCGGGGGACAGGGGCGAACAATTCACCCCTCCACTTT. It translates to CASSRGTGANNSPLHF.